This T cell receptor beta chain was recovered during a study of blood T cell repertoires in COVID-19. From germline, CDR1 is LGHNT and CDR2 FRNRAP. CDR3 length: 13 amino acids. Trimming removed 6 bases from V and 6 bases from J; junction bases left unmatched: 5. Assay used: immunoSEQ multiplex PCR; TCRdb lists only in-frame clones, some missing. The table has around 440,000 clones, approximately 88% seen once. Source material: peripheral blood. The source of this sequence is a woman between 50 and 59 years old with COVID-19, enrolled during active disease. The chain combines TRBV12-5 with TRBJ1-5; TRBD1 agrees at 7 bases. CDR3 coding DNA: TGTGCTAGTGGGCCGGCAGGGGGTCAGCCCCAGCATTTT. Its protein is CASGPAGGQPQHF.